The TCR beta chain described here comes from a study of T-cell reconstitution after alpha-beta-depleted transplantation in children (dated by TCRdb to about 2016). With regard to the full study: Using TCR repertoire profiling, the study followed T-cell immune reconstitution in a quantitative way in children after TCRalphabeta/CD19-depleted allogeneic hematopoietic cell transplantation.

What this sample's treatment or condition label stands for: allogeneic hematopoietic cell transplantation with graft depleted of TCRalphabeta T cells and CD19 B cells. The children who served as transplant recipients had been given grafts of TCRalphabeta/CD19-depleted allogeneic hematopoietic cells. The library was built by means of PCR. The instrument was an Illumina HiSeq 2500. To normalize quantification of the TCRbeta repertoire, the TCR libraries were built with molecular barcoding that relied on unique molecular identifiers. TCRdb took the public reads, trimmed them with fastp at Q25, ran MiXCR for clone calling and kept in-frame beta chains. For every CDR3 protein sequence, its rows merge into one entry that carries the most common genes and DNA. For this sample there are approximately 980,000 distinct CDR3 sequences; about 29% appear just once. The top ten constitute roughly 28% of the sample.

The paper's findings and limits, for the study overall: Over subsequent months, a decline in hyperexpanded clone frequencies was noted, and after one year, T-cell counts and TCRbeta diversity were mostly ascribed to newly produced T cells. Apparently early alphabetaT-cell count recovery about two months after transplant reportedly relied on only several hundred rapidly expanded clones derived from non-depleted graft cells. The high TCRbeta diversity at day 60 in some patients was ascribed to recipient T cells and intrathymic progenitors that had survived conditioning.

Via the germline V gene (reference sequence), CDR1 is DFQATT and CDR2 SNEGSKA. Reading from cysteine to phenylalanine, the CDR3 counts 11 amino acids. CDR3 DNA only is kept here, 33 bases in frame from base 1. Between the V and J ends, shortened by 5 bases and 3 bases respectively, the junction contains 7 bases. This clonotype was seen a few times. Which antigen it targets is not known. The sample holds no much larger clone one base away, and base qualities are not on file. The sequences come from PBMCs, mostly from graft donor cells, collected 360 days after TCRalphabeta/CD19-depleted stem cell transplant. The receptor was derived from a boy younger than two who had a stem cell transplant for SCID, so the T cells may come from the graft donor. The sequence is built from TRBV20-1 and TRBJ1-1; no confident D gene assignment can be made. CDR3 protein: CSALYDTEAFF. The bases are TGCAGTGCTCTATACGACACTGAAGCTTTCTTT.